This T cell receptor beta chain stems from a study of CD8 T cells in Susac syndrome. Random hexamers were used to reverse transcribe an amount of about 0.45 to 1 ug RNA. Multiplex immunoSEQ PCR targeted 54 Vbeta and 13 Jbeta TCR beta segments. TCRdb re-derived calls from the immunoSEQ multiplex PCR reads in MiXCR, one entry per CDR3 protein. The sample comprises 130,000 or so distinct CDR3 sequences, 91% of which are singletons, and around 0.25% rests with the top ten. This clonotype was detected a few times. The target antigen is unknown. V lost 0 bases to trimming and J lost 6 bases, with 11 bases between them. Germline V lookup: CDR1 MNHNY, CDR2 SVGAGI (reference sequence). This CDR3 is 14 amino acids long. The multiple sclerosis control group consisted of treatment-naive patients whose relapsing-remitting disease, which was either stable or active, fulfilled revised McDonald criteria. Negative isolation yielded CD8+ and CD4+ T cells; FACS enriched TEMRA cells.

Findings and limits, study-wide: The authors acknowledged that their TCR sequencing and HLA analysis involved a relatively small number of individuals.

The receptor comes from a human donor with multiple sclerosis. The sample consisted of CD8+ T cells from PBMCs. The chain couples TRBV6-6 to TRBJ1-2; D unresolved. As DNA, the CDR3 is TGTGCCAGCAGTTACTCCCTGGGCGTTGATGGCTACACCTTC. Translated: CASSYSLGVDGYTF.